This TCR beta chain was sequenced during a study of blood T cell repertoires in COVID-19. Study details: Spain, Italy and the United States supplied samples that represented acute and convalescent COVID-19. PBMCs, B-cell-depleted T cells, or T cells provided the cDNA or gDNA that made up the material.

In Seattle, patients joined the study during active infection and were tracked longitudinally. Sequencing was performed with immunoSEQ multiplex PCR; in TCRdb, only in-frame clones are kept and a portion is missing. The table includes approximately 500,000 clones, approximately 91% detected once. The V end lost 5 bases, the J end lost 2 bases, and 16 bases lay between the germline ends. In germline, CDR1 is SEHNR, CDR2 FQNEAQ (reference sequence). The CDR3 contains 16 residues. V gene TRBV7-9 combines with J gene TRBJ2-1; weak D call: TRBD2 (5 bases). This receptor was taken from a woman aged 45-59 years with COVID-19, enrolled during active disease. The sequenced sample was peripheral blood. The DNA for the CDR3 is TGTGCCAGCAGCCCCCTCGGATCGGGGACCTACAATGAGCAGTTCTTC. It specifies CASSPLGSGTYNEQFF. Drawing the rest from reference TRBV7-9 and TRBJ2-1, the complete variable domain is DTGVSQNPRHKITKRGQNVTFRCDPISEHNRLYWYRQTLGQGPEFLTYFQNEAQLEKSRLLSDRFSAERPKGSFSTLEIQRTEQGDSAMYLCASSPLGSGTYNEQFFGPGTRLTVL.